A single sample is the source of the 21 T cell receptor beta chains below, sequenced in a study of Graves' ophthalmopathy and Graves' hyperthyroidism. Using RNA transcripts, the TCR beta CDR3 regions were amplified. The authors performed first-round RT-PCR with HTBI primers and then a second-round multiplex PCR. TCRdb re-called the multiplex PCR reads with MiXCR, one entry per CDR3 protein. In the table there are about 740,000 distinct CDR3 sequences, 35% to 50% of which are singletons. Input material: peripheral blood. These receptors were taken from an adult man with Graves' ophthalmopathy.

J is TRBJ1-2 and V is TRBV20-1; weak D call: TRBD1 (5 bases). The V and J ends lost 4 bases and 2 bases respectively, with 17 bases between them. CDR1 is DFQATT and CDR2 is SNEGSKA in the germline V gene (reference sequence). The CDR3 extends over 15 amino acids. Here the CDR3 reads CSANPPGRGNYGYTF. CDR3 nucleotides: TGCAGTGCTAATCCCCCGGGACGGGGAAACTATGGCTACACCTTC.

This clonotype was detected ten times or more. The chain recombines TRBV7-2 with TRBJ2-7; D is unresolved. The CDR3 consists of 13 residues. The germline gives CDR1 SGHTA, CDR2 FQGNSA. The germline V and J ends were trimmed by 5 bases and 2 bases, with 10 bases remaining between them. The CDR3 DNA is TGTGCCAGCAGCACCGACATGGCCTACGAGCAGTACTTC. Protein product: CASSTDMAYEQYF. Looking up the rest from reference TRBV7-2 and TRBJ2-7 gives the full variable domain: GAGVSQSPSNKVTEKGKDVELRCDPISGHTALYWYRQSLGQGLEFLIYFQGNSAPDKSGLPSDRFSAERTGGSVSTLTIQRTQQEDSAVYLCASSTDMAYEQYFGPGTRLTVT.

The J gene is TRBJ1-2, the V gene TRBV20-1; D is unresolved. Germline CDR1 DFQATT, CDR2 SNEGSKA (reference sequence). The V and J ends lost 6 bases and 2 bases respectively, with 13 bases between them. This CDR3 spans 13 amino acids. The CDR3 region is CSASNGRNYGYTF. Written as DNA, the CDR3 is TGCAGTGCCAGCAACGGGAGAAACTATGGCTACACCTTC.

This clonotype was counted only a few times. The chain links TRBV7-2 to TRBJ2-7; tentatively, D is TRBD2 (6 bases). V shed 1 base and J shed 2 bases, with 27 bases lying between them. Per the germline V gene, CDR1 is SGHTA and CDR2 is FQGNSA. This CDR3 is built from 20 residues. The CDR3 reads CASSLVHGTPGIPRPYEQYF. CDR3 in DNA: TGTGCCAGCAGCTTAGTACACGGGACTCCGGGGATCCCGCGGCCCTACGAGCAGTACTTC.

This chain joins TRBV19 and TRBJ1-6, with TRBD1 matching 7 bases. CDR1 and CDR2 from the germline V gene are LNHDA and SQIVND (reference sequence). CDR3 length: 18 residues. Trimming took 10 bases from V and 4 from J; bases not matched to a gene: 19. CDR3 DNA sequence: TGTGCCACCCCTCAGGGGGACACAGCGACCAATTATAATTCACCCCTCCACTTT. Translated: CATPQGDTATNYNSPLHF.

V usage is TRBV7-2 and J usage is TRBJ2-5; D is undetermined. CDR1 is SGHTA and CDR2 is FQGNSA in the germline V gene. V was pared by 2 bases and J by 5 bases, with 12 bases between. The CDR3 is 14 residues long. CDR3 coding DNA: TGTGCCAGCAGCTTATCGTACGACCGGGAGACCCAGTACTTC. Translation gives CASSLSYDRETQYF. Variable domain in full (rest from reference TRBV7-2 and TRBJ2-5): GAGVSQSPSNKVTEKGKDVELRCDPISGHTALYWYRQSLGQGLEFLIYFQGNSAPDKSGLPSDRFSAERTGGSVSTLTIQRTQQEDSAVYLCASSLSYDRETQYFGPGTRLLVL.

In this sample, this clonotype turned up a few times. The chain links TRBV24-1 to TRBJ1-5; D remains unclear. This CDR3 has 13 amino acids. CDR1 is KGHDR, CDR2 SFDVKD, per germline. The V and J ends lost 11 bases and 2 bases respectively, with 12 bases between them. The DNA for the CDR3 is TGTGCCAGTAGGGAGTTTGGCAATCAGCCCCAGCATTTT. As protein: CASREFGNQPQHF.

The V call is TRBV7-9, the J call TRBJ1-4, with 7 bases fitting TRBD1. This CDR3 has 19 residues. The germline CDR1 and CDR2 sequences are SEHNR and FQNEAQ (reference sequence). V gave up 7 bases and J gave up 0 bases; unmatched junction bases: 17. DNA for the CDR3: TGTGCCAGCACCCCGGACAGGTGGCGGGAACCGTCAACTAATGAAAAACTGTTTTTT. The encoded protein is CASTPDRWREPSTNEKLFF.

The V gene is TRBV6-7, the J gene TRBJ1-4, with D tentatively TRBD1 (6 bases). TRBV6-7 is assigned to the ORF class and has an uncertain function. Trimming took off 6 bases at V and 12 bases at J, with 20 bases between the two ends. The CDR3 is 14 amino acids. CDR3 amino acids: CASSRGGAQGELFF. The CDR3 nucleotides read TGTGCCAGCAGCCGGGGGGGGGCGCAGGGTGAACTGTTTTTT.

This clonotype occurred many times. This sequence joins TRBV29-1 and TRBJ1-4, with D possibly matching TRBD1 (6 bases). Germline V lookup: CDR1 SQVTM, CDR2 ANQGSEA. Trimming stripped 5 bases from V and 5 bases from J, with 12 bases between. The CDR3 runs 13 residues. The CDR3 loop reads CSVNRDLNEKLFF. Written as DNA, the CDR3 is TGCAGCGTTAACAGGGATCTAAATGAAAAACTGTTTTTT.

In this sample, this clonotype turned up many times. V is TRBV29-1 and J is TRBJ2-7, with 8 bases that match TRBD2. This CDR3 spans 13 amino acids. The germline V gene has CDR1 SQVTM and CDR2 ANQGSEA. J lost 1 base, V lost 7 bases, and 6 bases had no gene match. The CDR3 sequence: CSAGGGESYEQYF. The CDR3 coding sequence is TGCAGCGCGGGGGGGGGCGAATCCTACGAGCAGTACTTC.

Details on this clonotype: A much larger clone differs from this one at a single base, so this may be a read error. This chain links TRBV2 with TRBJ1-6; maybe TRBD1 (5 bases). Germline-derived CDR1 and CDR2 are SNHLY and FYNNEI. There are 15 residues in the CDR3. The chain's CDR3 is CATMTGDSYNSPPHF. The CDR3 nucleotides read TGTGCCACCATGACTGGGGACTCCTATAATTCACCCCCCCACTTT.

This clonotype was observed at least ten times. The rearrangement links TRBV20-1 to TRBJ1-1; 8 bases align to TRBD1. Germline CDR1 and CDR2: DFQATT and SNEGSKA (reference sequence). Unmatched junction bases numbered 2, after V lost 0 bases and J lost 2 bases. The CDR3 sequence is 14 residues long. The CDR3 nucleotides read TGCAGTGCTAGAGACAGGGGGCATAACACTGAAGCTTTCTTT. It yields the protein CSARDRGHNTEAFF.

This clonotype was found once. A much larger clone sits a single nucleotide away, making a read error possible. The gene calls are TRBV10-3 and TRBJ1-6, with 8 positions matching TRBD1. With 5 bases clipped from V and 13 bases from J, the junction kept 10 bases outside the gene matches. Germline V gives CDR1 ENHRY, CDR2 SYGVKD. There are 14 residues in the CDR3. The CDR3 sequence: CAISYGQGGSPLHF. CDR3 nucleotide sequence: TGTGCCATCAGTTACGGACAGGGAGGGTCGCCCCTCCACTTT.

This clonotype has a count of ten or more. The chain couples TRBV7-9 to TRBJ2-7; D is unresolved. The CDR3 totals 14 residues. V was pared by 1 base and J by 2 bases, with 9 bases between. CDR1 is SEHNR and CDR2 is FQNEAQ in the germline V gene (reference sequence). The CDR3 reads CASSLVPRTYEQYF. CDR3 sequence (DNA): TGTGCCAGCAGCTTAGTCCCGCGAACCTACGAGCAGTACTTC.

For the CDR3, the DNA is TGTGCCAGCAGCCCCACCCCGGAGGGAGGGTATGGCTACACCTTC. This codes for CASSPTPEGGYGYTF. V gene TRBV7-3 combines with J gene TRBJ1-2; D is undetermined. The CDR3 is made up of 15 amino acids. CDR1 is SGHTA and CDR2 is FQGTGA in the germline V gene. V lost 5 bases and J 5 bases, leaving 18 bases between the germline ends.

The chain recombines TRBV10-3 with TRBJ1-6; the match to TRBD1 covers 9 bases. Unmatched junction bases numbered 9, after V lost 6 bases and J lost 9 bases. Germline CDR1 reads ENHRY; CDR2 reads SYGVKD. This CDR3 region has 15 residues. The CDR3 DNA follows: TGTGCCATCAGAAGAGAAACAGGGGGCCCTTCACCCCTCCACTTT. This sequence encodes CAIRRETGGPSPLHF.

DNA for the CDR3: TGTGCCAGCAGGCGGACAGGCGGGGACCTAAACGAGCAGTACTTC. This gives the protein CASRRTGGDLNEQYF. The chain is built from TRBV2 and TRBJ2-7; perhaps TRBD1 as D (7 bases). Germline loops: CDR1 SNHLY, CDR2 FYNNEI. The CDR3 has 15 residues. V was shortened by 6 bases and J by 5 bases, with 20 bases between the two germline ends.

Regarding this clonotype: This may stem from a read error, because a much larger clone lies one nucleotide away. The gene calls are TRBV7-9 and TRBJ2-7, with 10 bases fitting TRBD2. Per germline, CDR1 SEHNR and CDR2 FQNEAQ (reference sequence). The V and J ends lost 5 bases and 1 base, in that order; junction bases with no gene match: 5. CDR3 length: 15 amino acids. CDR3 residues: CASSNGLAVSYEQYF. DNA for the CDR3: TGTGCCAGCAGCAACGGACTAGCGGTTTCCTACGAGCAGTACTTC.

The chain recombines TRBV25-1 with TRBJ1-6; TRBD1 might be the D (6 bases). This CDR3 spans 16 amino acids. V lost 8 bases and J lost 7, with 21 bases in between. The germline gives CDR1 MGHDK, CDR2 SYGVNS. The CDR3 DNA follows: TGTGCCAGCCAAAGAACCTCCGGGGGCCCAAATTCACCCCTCCACTTT. Its protein product is CASQRTSGGPNSPLHF.

About this clonotype itself: Mismatch with germline at one junction end may stem from a read error. The J gene is TRBJ2-2, the V gene TRBV12-3 or TRBV12-4; 7 bases map to TRBD1. This CDR3 region has 13 residues. The DNA for the CDR3 is TGTGCCGGCAGGGCAGGGGGAACCGGGGAGCTGTTTTTT. The encoded protein is CAGRAGGTGELFF.